This TCR beta chain comes out of a study of blood T cells in healthy people across ages (dated by TCRdb to between 2014 and 2017). Describing the broader study: In model experiments, template switching captured roughly one uniquely barcoded TCR beta cDNA molecule for every two T cells. The study measured age-related changes in TCR beta repertoire diversity using deep sequencing normalized with unique cDNA molecular identifiers. The donors were split into four age groups: young (average 16 years), middle-aged (about 40), aged (approximately 60) and long-lived (approximately 80). To avoid experimental bias, donors of different ages were distributed randomly across sequencing lanes. For two donors (one aged 18 to 29 and one aged 80 or older), the study analyzed two additional independent replicas of 1 million unique cDNA reads from the same blood draw.

The library was made by 5' RACE. TCRdb shows the sequencer as Illumina HiSeq 2500. A second roughly 7 to 11 cycle PCR used a sample-barcoded 5' primer and a J-beta primer mix. Each TCR beta cDNA molecule received a unique molecular identifier from a template-switch 5' adaptor carrying 12 random nucleotides. Each sample yielded at least 2.5 million CDR3-containing paired-end reads. First-strand cDNA synthesis was performed from all RNA using the Mint cDNA synthesis kit, with priming by a TRBC-specific oligonucleotide. Following uracil-DNA glycosylase treatment, all cDNA underwent a first 18-cycle PCR with the universal primers M1SS and BC2_uni_R. The paper's processing steps were these. Each sample was normalized by randomly selecting 1 million high-quality reads, each carrying a distinct molecular identifier. Instead of being binned into consensus sequences, reads with shared molecular identifiers were discarded. MiTCR, with a Q25 quality threshold and the strictest error-elimination algorithm, was used for CDR3 identification, clonotype clustering and error correction. Lower-bound total TCR beta diversity was estimated with a nonparametric unseen species model using Euler transformation. Using fastp trimming at Q25 and MiXCR clonotype assembly, TCRdb reanalyzed the public sequencing data and kept in-frame beta chains. Entries that share a CDR3 protein sequence are merged under the most common genes and DNA. The V and J calls and clone size come from TCRdb's table, not from the authors' own analysis. The sample records about 1.1 million distinct CDR3 sequences, approximately 38% of which are singletons. The top ten clonotypes cover roughly 13% of the sample.

The donors were about 40 Caucasian individuals from Russia, aged roughly 6 to 90 years, who were systemically healthy. Roughly 10 milliliters of peripheral blood were collected from each donor into EDTA-treated Vacutainer tubes. Ficoll-Paque density-gradient centrifugation was used to isolate PBMCs, with at least 7 million per sample. Trizol reagent was used to extract total RNA from PBMCs, with at least 5.5 micrograms per sample. The percentages of naive CD45RAhigh/CD27high T cells were determined by flow cytometry on a PBMC aliquot from every donor. The paper's findings and limits, for the study overall: Total diversity estimates from one million sequenced T cells were considered lower bounds and underestimates. There was a strong correlation between observed TCR beta diversity and the percentage of naive T cells measured by flow cytometry. As age increased, observed TCR beta diversity per million T cells dropped in a roughly linear way, and a significant reduction was already evident by age about 40. Bulk unsorted PBMC profiling prevented conclusive comparison of naive and antigen-experienced compartments. Because donor CMV infection status was unknown, age-related changes in expanded clonotypes were potentially confounded. The long-lived group showed more naive CD4+ T cells, fewer expanded clones and increased TCR diversity than the aged group, suggesting age selection.

As regards this clonotype: The target of this receptor is not known. Base-call qualities are not available, and no considerably larger clone is one nucleotide away.

Looking up the germline V gene yields CDR1 SNHLY and CDR2 FYNNEI. V sheds 4 bases and J sheds 7 bases, leaving 7 bases between their ends. The CDR3, cysteine through phenylalanine, is 11 amino acids long. CDR3 DNA is the only sequence kept; it has 33 bases, read in frame from the first base. Sample: blood. The TCR was taken from a man younger than 30 in good health. The rearrangement joined TRBV2 to TRBJ1-1; the D gene identity is not certain. Here the CDR3 is given as CASSVHREAFF. In nucleotide form, the sequence is TGTGCCAGCAGTGTACACCGTGAAGCTTTCTTT.